The source of this T cell receptor beta chain is a study of CD8 T cells in ankylosing spondylitis. Study-wide points: Several highly homologous variants made up a TCR beta motif, and this motif appeared characteristic of ankylosing spondylitis blood.

This clonotype was seen more than once but under ten times. Its antigen is still unknown. Each CDR3 protein is one row after TCRdb ran MiXCR on the 5' RACE reads. The sample shows 350,000 to 550,000 distinct CDR3 sequences, roughly 27% of them seen only once. J lost 0 bases, V lost 5 bases, and 4 bases had no gene match. This CDR3 spans 15 amino acids. CDR1 SGHTA and CDR2 FQGNSA come from the germline V gene. The TCR comes from a male donor with ankylosing spondylitis. The chain joins TRBV7-2 to TRBJ1-2; 9 bases align to TRBD1. The sample was blood, either unsorted or a sorted T cell fraction (not recorded which). CDR3 DNA: TGTGCCAGCAGCACCGGGACAGGGCCTAACTATGGCTACACCTTC. Amino acids: CASSTGTGPNYGYTF.